The 13 T cell receptor beta chains in this list originate from one sample, sequenced in a study of OX40 agonist ivuxolimab in advanced cancers. Library prep was done by the immunoSEQ multiplex PCR assay. Drawn from immuneACCESS, this table holds only the in-frame rearrangements with V and J called that TCRdb kept. Clones are partly lost; checked studies trace under half to an unresolved V gene and leave the rest unexplained. Here the sample has 70,000 to 75,000 clones; roughly 90% occur a single time. Roughly 0.44% of the sample goes to the ten largest clones. The specimen comprised CD4+ or CD8+ T cells sorted from blood, sampled in a trial of the OX40 agonist ivuxolimab. The receptor source for this set is an adult with an advanced solid tumor such as melanoma, head and neck, liver or kidney cancer.

The chain recombines TRBV18 with TRBJ1-4; D gene uncertain. This CDR3 comprises 14 residues. Germline lookup yields CDR1 KGHSH and CDR2 LQKENI. The V and J ends lost 6 bases and 0 bases respectively, with 8 bases between them. The CDR3 DNA is TGTGCCAGCTCCCAGACTGCAACTAATGAAAAACTGTTTTTT. As protein: CASSQTATNEKLFF.

This clone was seen only once. The gene calls are TRBV10-3 and TRBJ1-3, with D unresolved. Per the germline V gene, CDR1 is ENHRY and CDR2 is SYGVKD. The CDR3 runs 14 residues. V was cut by 6 bases and J by 1 base, with 10 bases left in between. In DNA, the CDR3 is TGTGCCATCAGCGCGGAGGGTTCTGGAAACACCATATATTTT. Translation: CAISAEGSGNTIYF.

The chain couples TRBV5-1 to TRBJ2-1; 13 bases align to TRBD2. CDR3 length equals 19 residues. The trim removed 0 bases at V and 10 bases at J, leaving 16 bases unmatched. Per the germline V gene, CDR1 is SGHRS and CDR2 is YFSETQ. CDR3 amino acids: CASSLVGTGLAGVSREQFF. The CDR3 DNA sequence: TGCGCCAGCAGCTTGGTTGGCACCGGACTAGCGGGAGTATCGCGGGAGCAGTTCTTC.

The chain is built from TRBV6-6 and TRBJ1-5, with a weak D call TRBD1 (5 bases). The length of the CDR3 is 14 residues. With 7 bases removed from V and 6 bases from J, the gap between germline ends came to 16 bases. The germline V gene encodes CDR1 MNHNY and CDR2 SVGAGI (reference sequence). CDR3 protein: CASKDGTIGQPQHF. The CDR3 DNA reads as TGTGCCAGCAAAGACGGGACGATAGGTCAGCCCCAGCATTTT.

The CDR3 is CASSLRGRDSYEQYF. CDR3 nucleotide sequence: TGTGCCAGTAGTTTAAGGGGGCGCGACTCCTACGAGCAGTACTTC. This chain links TRBV19 with TRBJ2-7; 7 positions match TRBD1. V dropped 5 bases and J dropped 0; count of bases not matched to a gene: 7. The length of the CDR3 is 15 residues. Germline V gene lookup returns CDR1 LNHDA and CDR2 SQIVND (reference sequence).

The genes are TRBV2 and TRBJ2-3; tentatively, D is TRBD2 (6 bases). The CDR3 is 16 amino acids. CDR1 SNHLY and CDR2 FYNNEI come from the germline V gene. Deletions cut 1 base from V and 0 bases from J, with 11 bases between. The CDR3 protein is CASSEVTGLSTDTQYF. CDR3 sequence (DNA): TGTGCCAGCAGTGAAGTGACGGGACTCAGCACAGATACGCAGTATTTT. The full variable domain, with the rest looked up from reference TRBV2 and TRBJ2-3, is EPEVTQTPSHQVTQMGQEVILRCVPISNHLYFYWYRQILGQKVEFLVSFYNNEISEKSEIFDDQFSVERPDGSNFTLKIRSTKLEDSAMYFCASSEVTGLSTDTQYFGPGTRLTVL.

The chain couples TRBV6-4 to TRBJ1-4; D perhaps matches TRBD1 (5 bases). The CDR3 length is 17 residues. The V end was cut by 0 bases, the J end by 8 bases, with 19 bases between. Germline CDR1 reads MRHNA; CDR2 reads SNTAGT. In nucleotides, the CDR3 is TGTGCCAGCAGTGACTCGTGGCAGGGCGAGTTCGAAGAAAAACTGTTTTTT. It codes for CASSDSWQGEFEEKLFF.

The rearrangement joins TRBV19 to TRBJ2-1, with D possibly TRBD1 on 5 matching bases. CDR3 length equals 18 residues. In germline, CDR1 is LNHDA, CDR2 SQIVND (reference sequence). The V end lost 6 bases, the J end lost 0 bases, and 21 bases lay between the germline ends. CDR3 sequence: CASSLRGLDGSSYNEQFF. CDR3 in DNA: TGTGCCAGTAGCCTAAGGGGATTAGATGGAAGCTCCTACAATGAGCAGTTCTTC.

The chain carries TRBV10-1 and TRBJ2-3; the D gene is possibly TRBD2 (6 bases). The ends were cut back, 2 bases at V and 5 bases at J, with 14 bases in the middle. Per the germline V gene, CDR1 is WNHNN and CDR2 is SYGVQD (reference sequence). CDR3 length: 15 amino acids. CDR3: CASSETTAGKDTQYF. The CDR3 region has the DNA TGCGCCAGCAGTGAGACCACAGCGGGTAAAGATACGCAGTATTTT.

This clone showed up just once. The chain is built from TRBV7-9 and TRBJ1-2, with TRBD1 matching 7 bases. Germline CDR1 and CDR2: SEHNR and FQNEAQ (reference sequence). V trimming: 5 bases; J trimming: 6 bases; junction bases outside the gene matches: 9. The CDR3 sequence is 14 residues long. Here the CDR3 reads CASSQGQPGDGYTF. As DNA, the CDR3 is TGTGCCAGCAGCCAGGGACAGCCTGGGGATGGCTACACCTTC.

This chain joins TRBV18 and TRBJ2-5; D ambiguous. The V gene lost 3 bases and the J gene lost 2 bases, with 10 bases spanning the gap. CDR1 KGHSH and CDR2 LQKENI come from the germline V gene. The CDR3 consists of 14 residues. CDR3 coding DNA: TGTGCCAGCTCACCGATTAAGAGACAAGAGACCCAGTACTTC. Its protein product is CASSPIKRQETQYF.

The rearrangement joins TRBV15 to TRBJ2-2; D tentatively fits TRBD1 or TRBD2 (5 bases each). This CDR3 region has 19 residues. Germline CDR1 and CDR2: LNHNV and YYDKDF (reference sequence). The V gene lost 0 bases and the J gene lost 3 bases, with 20 bases spanning the gap. The CDR3 loop is CATSRDPMGTQSYTGELFF. Here the CDR3 DNA reads TGTGCCACCAGCAGAGATCCGATGGGGACCCAGTCCTACACCGGGGAGCTGTTTTTT.

The chain recombines TRBV30 with TRBJ2-5; D gene ambiguous. Looked up from germline, CDR1 is GTSNPN and CDR2 is SVGIG (reference sequence). CDR3 length: 11 residues. V lost 0 bases, J lost 5 bases, and 4 bases lay in between. This chain's CDR3 is CAWSVGETQYF. The DNA for the CDR3 is TGTGCCTGGAGTGTTGGGGAGACCCAGTACTTC.